The present T cell receptor (beta chain) was sequenced within a study of long-term antiretroviral therapy in people with HIV (dated by TCRdb to the early 2020s). In the study overall: The earliest samples were collected roughly a decade before the 2015 WHO recommendation for immediate ART, at a time when ART was usually postponed until CD4 counts fell. A retrospective serial study tested whether ART initiation and durable HIV suppression were associated with changes in peripheral blood TRB repertoire composition and diversity. A total of roughly 200 cryopreserved PBMC samples came from 30 or so adults with confirmed HIV infection and were collected serially over a mean of roughly 6 years (range 1-12). Among the 30 or so participants with HIV, about 11 were female. Test extractions of a monoclonal T-cell line alongside some 36 polyclonal samples showed no cross-contamination during QIAcube processing.

The full study reports these points: Starting ART was linked to a significant rise in TRB diversity, yet even with long-term ART the diversity remained significantly lower than in transplant donor controls. Inferences about post-ART repertoire changes are limited because no data were available on ART adherence, viral resistance or therapy changes. The samples span the years 2004 to 2017, and the ART regimens used at that time may not be as effective as current regimens. The repertoire was dominated across all time points by expanded TRB clones identified before ART initiation, although this dominance was seen to fluctuate and to decrease in many PLHIV after ART. Because cell numbers in pre-ART samples were limited, unsorted PBMC were profiled instead of sorted CD4+ and CD8+ T cells. HIV repertoires had narrower CDR3 length ranges than controls, and the network structure suggested an antigen-experienced repertoire that shifted only slightly toward naive after ART. Since PBMC availability was limited, sequencing covered only the TCR beta chain, with no alpha chain pairing.

The immunoSEQ hsTCRB v3.0 assay was used at survey level resolution to sequence the TRB variable region. A depth of about 40,000-50,000 T-cell genomes per sample was targeted for TRB sequencing. TRB libraries were pooled and sequenced on an Illumina MiSeq using a v3 150-cycle kit. In the original analysis: Repertoire analysis ran in R within a reproducible Nextflow workflow covering QC, data transformation and analysis. LymphoSeq2, an R package for exploring AIRR-Seq data, was used to implement the custom analyses. A handful of samples that yielded fewer than 5000 total TRB sequences were excluded, so that fewer than 200 HIV repertoires were analyzed. Among the roughly 190 retained HIV repertoires, about 60 were collected before ART initiation and approximately 130 were collected after ART initiation. Repertoires were downsampled to 5000 TRB nucleotide sequences, and summary statistics were averaged over 100 downsampling iterations. The analysis kept only TRB sequences whose CDR3 regions were at least seven amino acids long. Two measures captured diversity: a Shannon entropy-derived clonality score and the Gini coefficient. In repertoire networks, the top 5000 CDR3 amino acid sequences were linked whenever an edit distance of one separated two sequences. For TRB CDR3 amino acid sequences, GLIPH2 was used to predict antigen specificity groups and MHC restriction. To flag known CMV, EBV, HIV or tissue antigen associations, CDR3 amino acid sequences were matched against VDJdb and McPAS-TCR. Pre-ART, post-ART and control groups were compared with Wilcoxon signed-rank tests and Holm-Bonferroni correction. Sourced from immuneACCESS, this table was stored by TCRdb with only in-frame sequences that have V and J called. A share of the clones is absent; for the studies checked, an unresolved V gene accounts for under half, and the remainder has no known explanation. That table supplies the V and J calls and clone size; D and trimming were determined from the DNA. For this sample there are some 20,000 clones; roughly 92% appear just once. The ten most abundant clones make up under 9.5% of the sample.

The germline V gene (reference sequence) gives CDR1 as SGHAT and CDR2 as FQDESV. The CDR3 starts with the cysteine, ends with the phenylalanine, and has 13 residues. CDR3 DNA is the only sequence kept; it has 39 bases, read in frame from the first base. The junction shows trimming of 5 bases on V and 2 bases on J, plus 9 bases between the germline ends. Participants were included only if at least one PBMC sample before ART initiation and at least two post-ART samples were available. All participants with HIV were treated in the United States of America. Before DNA extraction, cryopreserved samples of 1-10 million PBMC were thawed and washed. At the time of the earliest PBMC sample, participants with HIV were aged between roughly 20 and 55 years. PBMC samples from each participant spanned 1-4 timepoints before ART initiation and 2-8 timepoints after ART initiation, with a median of 7 samples. For every participant, serial HIV viral load, CD4+ T-cell count, ART history and demographic data were obtained. Genomic DNA was extracted from unsorted PBMC with a Qiagen kit on a QIAcube, with processing performed in batches of 12 samples.

With respect to this clone: The specificity of this receptor is unknown. No qualities accompany the bases; no much larger clone lies one base away.

The sample consisted of unsorted PBMCs, taken 4.4 years after starting antiretroviral therapy. The sequence derives from a woman in her 50s with HIV. The V and J segments used are TRBV11-1 and TRBJ2-5; TRBD2 is a possible D gene, resting on 5 matching bases. The base sequence is TGTGCCAGCAGCCGGAGCGGTCAAGAGACCCAGTACTTC. The translation is CASSRSGQETQYF.